This TCR beta chain was sequenced for a study of blood T cell repertoires in COVID-19. On the study more broadly: The origin of the acute and convalescent COVID-19 samples was the United States, Italy and Spain. In each case, the material was cDNA or gDNA derived from T cells, B-cell-depleted T cells, or PBMCs.

Germline values: CDR1 LNHDA, CDR2 SQIVND (reference sequence). CDR3 length: 16 residues. Between the trimmed V and J ends, which lost 3 bases and 4 bases, there was a span of 18 bases. This clone was recorded once. The authors' processing: Estimated nucleated cell counts came from reference gene primer amplification. Sequencing was performed with immunoSEQ multiplex PCR; in TCRdb, only in-frame clones are kept and a portion is missing. That table is the source of V, J and clone size, and D and trimming were worked out from the DNA. Of around 54,000 clones listed, around 90% were seen once; the top ten hold roughly 2%.

This clonotype originated in a human donor in a cohort sampled during active COVID-19. Sequencing was carried out using peripheral blood. V gene TRBV19 combines with J gene TRBJ1-1; no reliable D call. In DNA, the CDR3 is TGTGCCAGTAGTATTTCCATCACCCAACGGGGCACTGAAGCTTTCTTT. Amino acid sequence: CASSISITQRGTEAFF.